This T cell receptor beta chain was sequenced for a study of shared clonotypes between healthy human individuals. Clones were sequenced by immunoSEQ multiplex PCR, and TCRdb holds only the in-frame ones, with some missing. The sample consists of millions of clones, around 93% of them appearing once. Naive-designated CD8 cells lacked CD45RO, were positively enriched for CCR7, and omitted terminally differentiated effector memory CD45RA+ cells. The CDR3 is 14 amino acids. The germline CDR1 and CDR2 sequences are SGHNT and YYREEE (reference sequence). The germline V and J ends were trimmed by 4 bases and 3 bases, with 13 bases remaining between them.

Sequencing input: naive CD8+ T cells from PBMCs. This clonotype originated in a man aged 18 to 29 in good health. Some clones in this sample may be carry-over from other donors' samples. V gene TRBV5-4 combines with J gene TRBJ1-2; D not certain. This CDR3 reads CASSRIQVDYGYTF. The DNA of the CDR3 is TGTGCCAGCAGCCGTATTCAGGTGGACTATGGCTACACCTTC.